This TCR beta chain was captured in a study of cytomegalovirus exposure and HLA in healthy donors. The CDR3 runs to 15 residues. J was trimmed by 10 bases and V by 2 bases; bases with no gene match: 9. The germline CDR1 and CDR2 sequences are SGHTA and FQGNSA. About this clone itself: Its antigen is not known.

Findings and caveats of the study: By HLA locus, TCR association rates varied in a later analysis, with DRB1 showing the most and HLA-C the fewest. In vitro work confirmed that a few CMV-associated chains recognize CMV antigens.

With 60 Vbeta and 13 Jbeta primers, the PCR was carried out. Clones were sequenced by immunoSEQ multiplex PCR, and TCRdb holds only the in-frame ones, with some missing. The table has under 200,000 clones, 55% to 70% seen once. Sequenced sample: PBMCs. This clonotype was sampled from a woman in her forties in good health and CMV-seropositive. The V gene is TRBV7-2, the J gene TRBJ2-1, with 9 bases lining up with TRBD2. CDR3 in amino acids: CASSLSGLAIWEQFF. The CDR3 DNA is TGTGCCAGCAGCTTATCCGGACTAGCGATTTGGGAGCAGTTCTTC.